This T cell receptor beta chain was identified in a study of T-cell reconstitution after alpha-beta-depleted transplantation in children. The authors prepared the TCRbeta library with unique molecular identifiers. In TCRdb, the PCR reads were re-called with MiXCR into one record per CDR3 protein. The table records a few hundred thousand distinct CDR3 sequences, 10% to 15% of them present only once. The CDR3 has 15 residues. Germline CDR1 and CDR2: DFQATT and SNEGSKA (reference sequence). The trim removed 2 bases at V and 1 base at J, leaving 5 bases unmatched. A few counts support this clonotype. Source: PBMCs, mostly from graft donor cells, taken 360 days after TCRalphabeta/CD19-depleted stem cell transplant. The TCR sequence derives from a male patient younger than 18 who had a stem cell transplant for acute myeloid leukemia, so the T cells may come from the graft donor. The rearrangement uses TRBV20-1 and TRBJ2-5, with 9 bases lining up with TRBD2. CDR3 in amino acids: CSARISGRVQETQYF. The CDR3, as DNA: TGCAGTGCTAGAATTAGCGGGAGAGTCCAAGAGACCCAGTACTTC.